This TCR beta chain was sequenced during a study of shared clonotypes between healthy human individuals. Deep level was the assay's run setting. Each subset's genomic DNA was split evenly across several immunoSEQ plates. Per the original data handling: Junction-only sequences without quality scores were provided by ImmunoSEQ, so filtering was different. The method was immunoSEQ multiplex PCR; TCRdb's version includes in-frame clones alone and lacks a portion of them. The DNA was the basis for D and trimming; V, J and clone size are from that table. The repertoire holds about 490,000 clones, with 81% as singletons. Study-level points and caveats: Only blood underwent sampling, and tissue repertoires likely differ.

The V and J ends lost 7 bases and 1 base respectively, with 17 bases between them. Germline V gene lookup returns CDR1 MRHNA and CDR2 SNTAGT. The CDR3 is 15 residues long. As concerns this clone: Its antigen is undetermined.

The sample was PBMCs. The chain links TRBV6-4 to TRBJ2-7; D is possibly TRBD1 (6 bases). The TCR was taken from a woman aged 40 to 49 in good health. Some clones in this sample may be carry-over from other donors' samples. Here the CDR3 reads CASTYRVWGSYEQYF. The CDR3 coding sequence is TGTGCCAGCACTTACAGGGTATGGGGGTCCTACGAGCAGTACTTC.